The subject of this entry is one TCR beta chain. The entry originates in a study of blood T cell repertoires in COVID-19. The wider study: Spain, Italy and the United States supplied samples that represented acute and convalescent COVID-19. Nucleic acid was either cDNA or gDNA, and it came from T cells, B-cell-depleted T cells, or PBMCs.

Data came from immunoSEQ multiplex PCR; TCRdb stores just in-frame clones and leaves some out. The sample consists of 200,000 to 250,000 clones, almost 85% of them appearing once. V was clipped by 3 bases and J by 3 bases, with 11 bases between them. The CDR3 extends over 14 amino acids. Germline CDR1 and CDR2: MNHNS and SASEGT. What was sequenced was peripheral blood. The chain recombines TRBV6-1 with TRBJ1-2; tentative D call: TRBD1 (5 bases). The TCR was taken from a woman aged 40 to 50 with acute or convalescent COVID-19. The chain's CDR3 is CASSETVPYYGYTF. The DNA of the CDR3 is TGTGCCAGCAGTGAGACAGTCCCGTACTATGGCTACACCTTC.